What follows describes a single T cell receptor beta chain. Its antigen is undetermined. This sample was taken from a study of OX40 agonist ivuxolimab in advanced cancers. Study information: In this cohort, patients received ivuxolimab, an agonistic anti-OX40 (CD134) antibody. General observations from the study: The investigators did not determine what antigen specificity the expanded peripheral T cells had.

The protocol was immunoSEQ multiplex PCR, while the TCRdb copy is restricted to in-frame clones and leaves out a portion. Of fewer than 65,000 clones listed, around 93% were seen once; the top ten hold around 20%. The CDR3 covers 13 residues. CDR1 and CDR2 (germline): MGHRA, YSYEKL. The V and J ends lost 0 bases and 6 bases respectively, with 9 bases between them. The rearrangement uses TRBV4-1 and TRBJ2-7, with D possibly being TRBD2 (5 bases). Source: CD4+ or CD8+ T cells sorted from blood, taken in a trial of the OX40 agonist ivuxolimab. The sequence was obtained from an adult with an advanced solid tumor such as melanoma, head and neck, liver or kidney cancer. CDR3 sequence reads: CASSQEDFSEQYF. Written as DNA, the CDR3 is TGCGCCAGCAGCCAAGAGGACTTCTCCGAGCAGTACTTC.